This TCR beta chain was sequenced in a study of neoadjuvant nivolumab and ipilimumab in lung cancer. Study at large: Patients got nivolumab 3 mg/kg on days 1, 15 and 29; combination added ipilimumab 1 mg/kg day 1.

Study results and limitations: Blood richness before therapy tracked richness in tumors resected after neoadjuvant therapy. From pretherapy to surgery, tumor richness and clonality rose with dual therapy. Resected tumors had greater TCR richness and clonality than uninvolved lung.

Sequenced by immunoSEQ multiplex PCR; TCRdb stores in-frame clones only, minus some. Altogether 30,000 to 35,000 clones are present, roughly 90% being singletons, with the ten largest covering 2.1%. Points on this clone: The antigen remains undetermined.

V was clipped by 3 bases and J by 4 bases, with 3 bases between them. The CDR3 is made up of 11 amino acids. Germline V gene data show CDR1 as KGHSH and CDR2 as LQKENI. The clonotype was recovered from an adult with non-small cell lung cancer. The chain carries TRBV18 and TRBJ2-5; D is uncertain. This specimen was peripheral blood, taken after neoadjuvant nivolumab, alone or with ipilimumab, at or shortly before surgery. The CDR3: CASSPGETQYF. As DNA, the CDR3 is TGTGCCAGCTCACCGGGAGAGACCCAGTACTTC.